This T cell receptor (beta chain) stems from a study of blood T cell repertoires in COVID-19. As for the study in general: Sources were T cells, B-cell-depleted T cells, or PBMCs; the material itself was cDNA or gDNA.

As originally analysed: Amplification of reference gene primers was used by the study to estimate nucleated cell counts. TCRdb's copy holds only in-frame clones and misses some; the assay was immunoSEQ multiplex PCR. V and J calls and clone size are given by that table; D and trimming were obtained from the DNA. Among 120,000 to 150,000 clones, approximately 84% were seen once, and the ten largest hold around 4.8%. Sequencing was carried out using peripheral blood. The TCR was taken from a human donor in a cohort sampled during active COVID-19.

CDR3 sequence: CASSLYSGVNQPQHF. The CDR3 DNA follows: TGTGCCAGCAGTTTGTACTCAGGGGTAAATCAGCCCCAGCATTTT. The gene calls are TRBV28 and TRBJ1-5; tentatively, D is TRBD1 (6 bases). Germline CDR1 MDHEN, CDR2 SYDVKM. The length of the CDR3 is 15 residues. Between the trimmed V and J ends, which lost 3 bases and 4 bases, there was a span of 13 bases.